This is a list of T cell receptor beta chains from one sample in a study of graft-versus-host responses after intestinal transplantation. TCRdb's copy holds only in-frame clones and misses some; the assay was immunoSEQ multiplex PCR. In the table there are 130,000 to 150,000 clones, 80% to 95% of which are singletons. Which antigens these TCRs recognize remains unknown. The source material was unstimulated CD4+ T cells sorted from spleen or lymph node cells, sampled before intestinal transplant. The source of these receptors is a human donor who received an intestinal transplant. Both conserved end residues are part of each CDR3. Fields, in order: D gene, clone size, V gene, J gene, CDR3 DNA, CDR3 protein. D genes are given only for firm matches. Clone size is stated in some rows and not others, as once, few, many or a class when expanded.

NA	once	TRBV2	TRBJ2-7	TGTCCTCCTTCCTACGAGCAGTACTTC	CPPSYEQYF
NA	NA	TRBV29-1	TRBJ2-1	TGCAGCGCAGGACAGAGGAGCAATGAGCAGTTCTTC	CSAGQRSNEQFF
NA	NA	TRBV12-2	TRBJ2-7	TGTGCAAGTCGCCCTGGAGCCTCCTACGAGCAGTACTTC	CASRPGASYEQYF
NA	once	TRBV7-3	TRBJ2-1	TGTGCCAGCAGCTTAGTCCCAGGCTCCTACAATGAGCAGTTCTTC	CASSLVPGSYNEQFF
NA	NA	TRBV28	TRBJ1-2	TGTGCCAGCAGTTCAACGACAGTGGGGTATGGCTACACCTTC	CASSSTTVGYGYTF
NA	NA	TRBV28	TRBJ2-5	TGTGCCAGCAGCCATACGGGTGAGACCCAGTACTTC	CASSHTGETQYF
NA	NA	TRBV18	TRBJ1-2	TGTGCCAGCTCACCACAGGGGATGCCTAACTATGGCTACACCTTC	CASSPQGMPNYGYTF
TRBD1	NA	TRBV28	TRBJ1-1	TGTGCCAGCAGTTTTCTAGCAGGGGGCACTAAAGCTTTCTTT	CASSFLAGGTKAFF
NA	once	TRBV5-1	TRBJ2-1	TGCGCCAGCAGCTTGGCCACTCAGGGGATCGAGCAGTTCTTC	CASSLATQGIEQFF
NA	NA	TRBV6-5	TRBJ2-7	TGTGCCAGCTGCCGGGTTAGCGGACGTGCCTGTGAGCAGTACTTC	CASCRVSGRACEQYF
NA	NA	TRBV11-2	TRBJ2-1	TGTGCCAGCAGCACGAACCCTGGCTCCTACAATGAGCAGTTCTTC	CASSTNPGSYNEQFF
NA	NA	TRBV10-3	TRBJ1-1	TGTGCCATCAGGCAAAATCGGAACACTGAAGCTTTCTTT	CAIRQNRNTEAFF
TRBD1	NA	TRBV5-1	TRBJ2-5	TGCGCCAGCAGCTTGGAGGCAGGGGGAAAGACCCAGTACTTC	CASSLEAGGKTQYF
NA	once	TRBV9	TRBJ1-1	TGTGCCAGCAGCCCCAGGGCAGGGCCCGACACTGAAGCTTTCTTT	CASSPRAGPDTEAFF
NA	NA	TRBV10-1	TRBJ2-3	TGCGCCAGCAGTGAGCGTGTCGGAAGCACAGATACGCAGTATTTT	CASSERVGSTDTQYF
TRBD1	once	TRBV6-1	TRBJ2-7	TGTGCCATTTACAGGGGGCAGAGCTCCTACGAGCAGTACTTC	CAIYRGQSSYEQYF
TRBD2	NA	TRBV9	TRBJ2-7	TGTGCCAGCAGCGTAGGCCTAGCGGGGGTCCACGAGCAGTACTTC	CASSVGLAGVHEQYF
NA	NA	TRBV9	TRBJ1-2	TGTGCCAGCAGCGTGGACAGTATTACTTACTATGGCTACACCTTC	CASSVDSITYYGYTF
NA	NA	TRBV29-1	TRBJ2-7	TGCAGCGTTAAACATGGGAGCTCCTACGAGCAGTACTTC	CSVKHGSSYEQYF
NA	NA	TRBV15	TRBJ2-7	TGTGCCACCAGCAGAGAATCATCTTCCGAGCAGTACTTC	CATSRESSSEQYF